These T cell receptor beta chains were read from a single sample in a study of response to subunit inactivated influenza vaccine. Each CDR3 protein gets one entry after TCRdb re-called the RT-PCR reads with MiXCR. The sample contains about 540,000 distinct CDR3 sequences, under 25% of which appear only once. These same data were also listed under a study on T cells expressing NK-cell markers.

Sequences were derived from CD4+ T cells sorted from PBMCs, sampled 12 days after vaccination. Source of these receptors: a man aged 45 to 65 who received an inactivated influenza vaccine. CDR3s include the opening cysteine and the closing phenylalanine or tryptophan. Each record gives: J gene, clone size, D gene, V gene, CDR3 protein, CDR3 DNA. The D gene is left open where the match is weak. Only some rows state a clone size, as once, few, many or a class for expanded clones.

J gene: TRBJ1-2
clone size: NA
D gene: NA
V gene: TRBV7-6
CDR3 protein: CASSLGTAVDGYTF
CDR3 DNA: TGTGCCAGCAGCTTAGGGACGGCCGTGGATGGCTACACCTTC

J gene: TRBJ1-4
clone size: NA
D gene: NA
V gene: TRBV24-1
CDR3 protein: CATSRAANEKLFF
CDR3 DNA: TGTGCCACTTCGAGGGCGGCTAATGAAAAACTGTTTTTT

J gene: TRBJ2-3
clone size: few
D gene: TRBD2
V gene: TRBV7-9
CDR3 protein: CASSSWLTSGSTDTQYF
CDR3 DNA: TGTGCCAGCAGCTCCTGGTTGACTAGCGGGAGCACAGATACGCAGTATTTT

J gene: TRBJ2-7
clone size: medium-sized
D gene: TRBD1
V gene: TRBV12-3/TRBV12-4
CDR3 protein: CASRAAGTGTYEQYF
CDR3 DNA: TGTGCCAGCAGGGCCGCCGGGACAGGGACCTACGAGCAGTACTTC

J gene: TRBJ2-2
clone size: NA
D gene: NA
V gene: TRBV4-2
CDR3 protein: CASSQGGGGTGELFF
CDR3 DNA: TGTGCCAGCAGCCAAGGTGGAGGGGGGACCGGGGAGCTGTTTTTT

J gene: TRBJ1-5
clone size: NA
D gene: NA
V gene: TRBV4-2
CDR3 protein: CASSQSTARNSNQPQHF
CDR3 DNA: TGTGCCAGCAGCCAGTCGACAGCGAGGAATAGCAATCAGCCCCAGCATTTT

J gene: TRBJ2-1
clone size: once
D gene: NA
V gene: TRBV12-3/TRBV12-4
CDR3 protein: CASSLLAVSYNEQFF
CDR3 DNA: TGTGCCAGCAGTTTACTGGCGGTATCCTACAATGAGCAGTTCTTC

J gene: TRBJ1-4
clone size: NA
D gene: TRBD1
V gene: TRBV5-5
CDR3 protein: CASSFRDRGLNEKLFF
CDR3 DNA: TGTGCCAGCAGCTTCCGGGACAGGGGGCTTAATGAAAAACTGTTTTTT

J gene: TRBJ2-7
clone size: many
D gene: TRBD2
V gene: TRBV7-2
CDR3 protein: CASSLEGLAGGVEQYF
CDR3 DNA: TGTGCCAGCAGCTTAGAAGGACTAGCGGGAGGTGTCGAGCAGTACTTC

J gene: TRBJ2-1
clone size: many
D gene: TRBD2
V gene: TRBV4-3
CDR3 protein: CASSQDPGGNEQFF
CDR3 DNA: TGCGCCAGCAGCCAAGATCCGGGGGGGAATGAGCAGTTCTTC

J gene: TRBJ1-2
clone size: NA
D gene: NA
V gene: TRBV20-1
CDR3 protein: CSAEEDSTRYGYTF
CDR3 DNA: TGCAGTGCGGAAGAGGACAGCACCCGCTATGGCTACACCTTC

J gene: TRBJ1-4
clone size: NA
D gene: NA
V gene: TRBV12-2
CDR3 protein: CASPPAVYATNEKLFF
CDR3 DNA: TGTGCAAGTCCCCCAGCTGTCTATGCAACTAATGAAAAACTGTTTTTT